This passage covers 23 T cell receptor beta chains from one sample sequenced in a study of T cell changes during pregnancy in multiple sclerosis. Using immunoSEQ multiplex PCR, the repertoire was profiled, and TCRdb retains in-frame clones only, with some absent. The repertoire holds 25,000 to 30,000 clones, more than 80% seen once, with about 0.64% in the top ten. The material sequenced was CD4+ T cells from peripheral blood mononuclear cells, taken in the first trimester of pregnancy. The receptor source for this set is a female donor with multiple sclerosis, enrolled in a pregnancy study.

The genes are TRBV11-2 and TRBJ1-2; a possible D gene is TRBD1 (6 bases). Germline CDR1 and CDR2: SGHAT and FQNNGV. Trimming removed 3 bases from V and 5 bases from J, with 10 bases in between. The CDR3 extends over 13 amino acids. The DNA for the CDR3 is TGTGCCAGCAGCTTCTTGGACAGATATGGCTACACCTTC. Residues: CASSFLDRYGYTF.

This chain links TRBV19 with TRBJ2-7; 9 positions agree with TRBD1. This CDR3 has 15 residues. In germline, CDR1 is LNHDA, CDR2 SQIVND (reference sequence). V lost 7 bases to trimming and J lost 0 bases; unmatched junction nucleotides: 7. The CDR3 DNA follows: TGTGCCAGTACCGTCGGGACAGGGTCCTCCTACGAGCAGTACTTC. It translates to CASTVGTGSSYEQYF.

Written as DNA, the CDR3 is TGCGCCAGCAGCCAACCTGGACAGGGGCGCGGCTACACCTTC. Protein product: CASSQPGQGRGYTF. This chain connects TRBV4-1 to TRBJ1-2, with 9 positions matching TRBD1. Germline V gives CDR1 MGHRA, CDR2 YSYEKL. The V gene end was trimmed by 2 bases and the J gene end by 8 bases; junction bases not matched to a gene: 6. The CDR3 contains 14 residues.

This clone was counted once. This chain joins TRBV28 and TRBJ1-3; 8 nucleotides align to TRBD1. The CDR3 covers 16 residues. With 3 bases clipped from V and 0 bases from J, the junction kept 4 bases outside the gene matches. In germline, CDR1 is MDHEN, CDR2 SYDVKM. The CDR3 reads CASSFRTGGSGNTIYF. The DNA for the CDR3 is TGTGCCAGCAGTTTCAGAACAGGGGGCTCTGGAAACACCATATATTTT. Full variable domain (missing parts from reference TRBV28 and TRBJ1-3): DVKVTQSSRYLVKRTGEKVFLECVQDMDHENMFWYRQDPGLGLRLIYFSYDVKMKEKGDIPEGYSVSREKKERFSLILESASTNQTSMYLCASSFRTGGSGNTIYFGEGSWLTVV.

A single count supports this clone. The V gene is TRBV5-1, the J gene TRBJ2-5; D uncertain. This CDR3 is built from 14 residues. Trimming took off 4 bases at V and 1 base at J, with 11 bases between the two ends. Germline V gives CDR1 SGHRS, CDR2 YFSETQ. The CDR3 loop is CASSVSASQETQYF. In DNA, the CDR3 is TGCGCCAGCAGCGTATCTGCTAGCCAAGAGACCCAGTACTTC.

This chain joins TRBV18 and TRBJ1-6; no clear D gene. Trimming removed 4 bases from V and 3 bases from J, with 10 bases in between. This CDR3 spans 15 amino acids. Germline lookup yields CDR1 KGHSH and CDR2 LQKENI. The CDR3 loop is CASSQAADYNSPLHF. CDR3 DNA sequence: TGTGCCAGCTCACAGGCAGCGGACTATAATTCACCCCTCCACTTT.

This chain uses TRBV7-9 with TRBJ1-4, with TRBD1 as a possible D gene (6 bases). Trimming removed 5 bases from V and 7 bases from J, with 20 bases in between. CDR1 and CDR2 from the germline V gene are SEHNR and FQNEAQ (reference sequence). The CDR3 length is 16 residues. CDR3 sequence: CASSPPTTGRGEKLFF. CDR3 sequence (DNA): TGTGCCAGCAGCCCACCGACGACAGGCCGGGGTGAAAAACTGTTTTTT.

The V call is TRBV5-5, the J call TRBJ1-2; 10 bases agree with TRBD1. Germline CDR1 is SGHKS and CDR2 is YYEKEE (reference sequence). The CDR3 has 16 residues. Trimming removed 0 bases from V and 1 base from J; junction bases left unmatched: 3. CDR3 region: CASSLAGTGVNYGYTF. In nucleotides, the CDR3 is TGTGCCAGCAGCTTGGCCGGGACAGGGGTTAACTATGGCTACACCTTC.

The chain has TRBV7-3 and TRBJ2-3, with 7 bases that match TRBD1. J was trimmed by 4 bases and V by 5 bases; bases with no gene match: 15. CDR1 and CDR2 from the germline V gene are SGHTA and FQGTGA. This CDR3 has 17 residues. The CDR3 region has the DNA TGTGCCAGCAGCCCCCGTCCGGGACAGAGAGATCCAGATACGCAGTATTTT. Amino acids: CASSPRPGQRDPDTQYF. The variable domain in full, completed from reference TRBV7-3 and TRBJ2-3, reads GAGVSQTPSNKVTEKGKYVELRCDPISGHTALYWYRQSLGQGPEFLIYFQGTGAADDSGLPNDRFFAVRPEGSVSTLKIQRTERGDSAVYLCASSPRPGQRDPDTQYFGPGTRLTVL.

CDR3 in amino acids: CATSRLPPWEVEETQYF. As DNA, the CDR3 is TGTGCCACCAGCAGATTACCCCCTTGGGAGGTGGAAGAGACCCAGTACTTC. The J gene is TRBJ2-5, the V gene TRBV15; a possible D gene is TRBD2 (6 bases). V was cut by 2 bases and J by 3 bases, with 19 bases left in between. This CDR3 has 17 amino acids. The V gene's germline CDR1 is LNHNV and CDR2 YYDKDF (reference sequence).

This chain connects TRBV15 to TRBJ1-6; TRBD1 matches 9 bases. The CDR3 has 15 residues. The germline CDR1 and CDR2 sequences are LNHNV and YYDKDF (reference sequence). The J segment lost 7 bases and the V segment lost 3 bases, leaving 4 bases of the junction unmatched. This CDR3 reads CATSRDRGGNSPLHF. For the CDR3, the DNA is TGTGCCACCAGCAGGGACAGGGGAGGGAATTCACCCCTCCACTTT.

This chain connects TRBV4-2 to TRBJ2-2; possible D gene TRBD1, 6 bases. The CDR3 consists of 14 residues. The ends were cut back, 4 bases at V and 4 bases at J, with 10 bases in the middle. Germline loops: CDR1 LGHNA, CDR2 YNFKEQ. The CDR3 nucleotides read TGTGCCAGCAGCCGAGGACAGCCCACCGGGGAGCTGTTTTTT. Protein: CASSRGQPTGELFF.

The rearrangement uses TRBV5-1 and TRBJ2-7, with D perhaps TRBD2 (5 bases). This CDR3 is 15 amino acids long. Germline CDR1 is SGHRS and CDR2 is YFSETQ. V lost 2 bases and J 2 bases, leaving 14 bases between the germline ends. CDR3 region: CASSFATGSTYEQYF. The CDR3 DNA sequence: TGCGCCAGCAGCTTCGCGACGGGGTCTACCTACGAGCAGTACTTC.

This clone was counted a single time. The V call is TRBV30, the J call TRBJ2-7, with 8 bases identical to TRBD1. V trimming: 0 bases; J trimming: 5 bases; junction bases outside the gene matches: 6. The CDR3 runs to 14 residues. CDR1 and CDR2 (germline): GTSNPN, SVGIG (reference sequence). CDR3: CAWSVNRGTDEQYF. The CDR3 bases are TGTGCCTGGAGTGTAAACAGGGGGACGGACGAGCAGTACTTC.

J is TRBJ2-3 and V is TRBV1; the table's D call, TRBD1, has no DNA check behind it. TRBV1 has pseudogene status. This CDR3 is 15 amino acids long. CDR3 protein: CTSSPRTGVPDTQYF. Written as DNA, the CDR3 is TGCACCAGCAGCCCCCGGACAGGGGTCCCCGATACGCAGTATTTT.

J is TRBJ1-4 and V is TRBV7-8, with a weak D call TRBD1 (5 bases). Trimming cost V 1 base and J 1 base, with 7 bases left between them. Germline V gene sequence: CDR1 SGHVS, CDR2 FQNEAQ. The CDR3 totals 15 residues. The DNA for the CDR3 is TGTGCCAGCAGCTTAGATACAGGAACTAATGAAAAACTGTTTTTT. Amino acids: CASSLDTGTNEKLFF.

The chain has TRBV5-1 and TRBJ2-1; 8 nucleotides align to TRBD1. The CDR3 has 15 residues. The trim removed 2 bases at V and 0 bases at J, leaving 1 base unmatched. Germline assignment: CDR1 SGHRS and CDR2 YFSETQ. The CDR3 DNA sequence: TGCGCCAGCAGCTTACAGGGGGGCTCCTACAATGAGCAGTTCTTC. It codes for CASSLQGGSYNEQFF.

J is TRBJ1-1 and V is TRBV12-5; the D gene is possibly TRBD1 (5 bases). The CDR3 consists of 16 residues. V gave up 2 bases and J gave up 4 bases, with 17 bases separating them. CDR1 LGHNT and CDR2 FRNRAP come from the germline V gene. The CDR3 spells CASGLILSPGGTEAFF. Here the CDR3 DNA reads TGTGCTAGTGGTTTGATCCTATCCCCGGGGGGCACTGAAGCTTTCTTT.

The DNA for the CDR3 is TGCGCCAGCAGCTTGACAGGGATGGTAAATGGCTACACCTTC. This translates into CASSLTGMVNGYTF. V and J are TRBV5-1 and TRBJ1-2, with D possibly TRBD1 on 6 matching bases. Germline V gene lookup returns CDR1 SGHRS and CDR2 YFSETQ. CDR3 length equals 14 residues. V dropped 1 base and J dropped 6 bases, with 13 bases sitting between them. Looking up the rest from reference TRBV5-1 and TRBJ1-2 gives the full variable domain: KAGVTQTPRYLIKTRGQQVTLSCSPISGHRSVSWYQQTPGQGLQFLFEYFSETQRNKGNFPGRFSGRQFSNSRSEMNVSTLELGDSALYLCASSLTGMVNGYTFGSGTRLTVV.

The rearrangement links TRBV2 to TRBJ1-1, with D perhaps TRBD1 (5 bases). The germline V gene encodes CDR1 SNHLY and CDR2 FYNNEI. Trimming cost V 6 bases and J 0 bases, with 17 bases left between them. The CDR3 covers 16 residues. CDR3 sequence (DNA): TGTGCCAGCAGGTGGCAGGGACTATCGATGAACACTGAAGCTTTCTTT. Protein: CASRWQGLSMNTEAFF.

The chain carries TRBV11-2 and TRBJ2-3; 8 bases line up with TRBD2. Germline V lookup: CDR1 SGHAT, CDR2 FQNNGV. J lost 4 bases, V lost 1 base, and 1 base had no gene match. CDR3 length equals 14 residues. CDR3 coding DNA: TGTGCCAGCAGCTTAGGGGGACTAGCAGATACGCAGTATTTT. It translates to CASSLGGLADTQYF.

V gene TRBV5-1 combines with J gene TRBJ1-1; D gene unclear. In germline, CDR1 is SGHRS, CDR2 YFSETQ. V gave up 1 base and J gave up 2 bases, with 15 bases separating them. The CDR3 spans 16 residues. CDR3 region: CASSLLDISDNTEAFF. CDR3 DNA sequence: TGCGCCAGCAGCTTGCTTGACATTAGCGACAACACTGAAGCTTTCTTT.

CDR3 nucleotides: TGTGCCAGCAGCTTAGGCGGGGGGGCGAAGGAGCTGTTTTTT. Amino acids: CASSLGGGAKELFF. The V and J genes are TRBV7-9 and TRBJ2-2, with 9 bases fitting TRBD2. Germline V CDR1 and CDR2: SEHNR, FQNEAQ (reference sequence). The length of the CDR3 is 14 residues. V lost 1 base and J lost 10; bases outside the gene matches: 4.